The 21 T cell receptor beta chains listed next were all sequenced from one sample in a study of sequential checkpoint blockade in melanoma. The table came from immunoSEQ multiplex PCR; TCRdb's copy has only in-frame clones and leaves some out. The sample lists about 4,800 clones; 70% to 85% were seen once. Treatment specified: randomized to nivolumab then ipilimumab (arm A) or the reverse (arm B). Material: CD8+ T cells sorted from blood (inferred from file names), obtained from a patient given nivolumab and ipilimumab in sequence. Source of these receptors: a human donor with melanoma.

This clone came up once. The CDR3 reads CASSPAGGRFGGYTF. For the CDR3, the DNA is TGTGCCAGCAGCCCCGCGGGGGGCCGCTTTGGGGGCTACACCTTC. V gene TRBV7-9 combines with J gene TRBJ1-2, with D maybe TRBD1 (6 bases). The CDR3 loop spans 15 amino acids. Germline values: CDR1 SEHNR, CDR2 FQNEAQ (reference sequence). Trimming shortened V by 5 bases and J by 8 bases, and 21 bases separated the two germline ends.

This chain joins TRBV27 and TRBJ2-7; TRBD2 matches 7 bases. With 0 bases clipped from V and 3 bases from J, the junction kept 5 bases outside the gene matches. The CDR3 consists of 15 residues. CDR1 and CDR2 from the germline V gene are MNHEY and SMNVEV (reference sequence). CDR3 sequence reads: CASSLSGEGFYEQYF. Written as DNA, the CDR3 is TGTGCCAGCAGTTTATCAGGGGAGGGGTTCTACGAGCAGTACTTC.

This chain uses TRBV2 with TRBJ1-2; D not certain. Germline CDR1 reads SNHLY; CDR2 reads FYNNEI. The CDR3 is 15 residues long. The V gene lost 3 bases and the J gene lost 2 bases, with 13 bases spanning the gap. The CDR3 bases are TGTGCCAGCAGTGAGGTGCTGGGAGCGAACTATGGCTACACCTTC. Amino acids: CASSEVLGANYGYTF.

The J gene is TRBJ2-5, the V gene TRBV4-2, with 12 bases lining up with TRBD1. The DNA end lines up better with TRBJ2-7; the J call may be wrong. Per the germline V gene, CDR1 is LGHNA and CDR2 is YNFKEQ. The CDR3 has 15 residues. The CDR3 is CASSPPGQGAYEQYF. The CDR3 nucleotides are TGTGCCAGCAGCCCGCCGGGACAGGGGGCTTACGAGCAGTACTTC.

This chain connects TRBV11-2 to TRBJ1-6; TRBD1 is a possible D gene (5 bases). In germline, CDR1 is SGHAT, CDR2 FQNNGV. V was pared by 4 bases and J by 8 bases, with 12 bases between. The CDR3 loop spans 14 amino acids. Here the CDR3 DNA reads TGTGCCAGCAGCTGGGGGGAGATGCATTCACCCCTCCACTTT. It is translated as CASSWGEMHSPLHF.

In this sample, this clone turned up a few times. The gene calls are TRBV19 and TRBJ1-4; no firm D call. The CDR3 extends over 14 amino acids. V shed 8 bases and J shed 0 bases, with 10 bases lying between them. Germline V gives CDR1 LNHDA, CDR2 SQIVND (reference sequence). The CDR3 reads CASATVTTNEKLFF. DNA for the CDR3: TGTGCCAGTGCAACTGTAACAACTAATGAAAAACTGTTTTTT.

The chain couples TRBV7-8 to TRBJ1-5; 8 bases are shared with TRBD1. The CDR3 totals 18 residues. The V segment lost 1 base and the J segment 7 bases; nucleotides outside the gene matches: 15. Germline loops: CDR1 SGHVS, CDR2 FQNEAQ. In nucleotides, the CDR3 is TGTGCCAGCAGCTTAGGGGGCTCAGGGGGCGCAGGCCGACAGCCCCAGCATTTT. Protein sequence: CASSLGGSGGAGRQPQHF.

The chain combines TRBV4-3 with TRBJ2-2; a weak D match, TRBD2 (5 bases). V gave up 1 base and J gave up 3 bases, with 9 bases separating them. The CDR3 sequence is 15 residues long. Germline CDR1 LGHNA, CDR2 YSLEER. CDR3: CASSQALGDTGELFF. In DNA, the CDR3 is TGCGCCAGCAGCCAAGCCCTGGGAGACACCGGGGAGCTGTTTTTT.

The chain couples TRBV27 to TRBJ1-6, with D unclear. The CDR3 extends over 13 amino acids. V lost 5 bases to trimming and J lost 7 bases, with 9 bases between them. Germline CDR1 reads MNHEY; CDR2 reads SMNVEV (reference sequence). The CDR3 loop reads CASSNVENSPLHF. The DNA of the CDR3 is TGTGCCAGCAGTAACGTAGAAAATTCACCCCTCCACTTT.

J is TRBJ1-6 and V is TRBV27, with a weak D call TRBD1 (6 bases). Between the trimmed V and J ends, which lost 5 bases and 7 bases, there was a span of 21 bases. Germline V gene sequence: CDR1 MNHEY, CDR2 SMNVEV (reference sequence). This CDR3 has 17 amino acids. This CDR3 is CASSPSQGPRLNSPLHF. The CDR3 coding sequence is TGTGCCAGCAGTCCCTCCCAGGGGCCCCGATTAAATTCACCCCTCCACTTT.

The rearrangement links TRBV10-3 to TRBJ2-1, with D uncertain. This CDR3 is 13 amino acids long. CDR1 is ENHRY and CDR2 is SYGVKD in the germline V gene. V lost 3 bases and J lost 3, with 6 bases in between. CDR3 sequence: CAISDSVYNEQFF. The CDR3 bases are TGTGCCATCAGTGATTCGGTCTACAATGAGCAGTTCTTC.

This clone was counted between two and nine times. The rearrangement links TRBV2 to TRBJ2-1, with TRBD1 matching 7 bases. This CDR3 region has 15 residues. Germline trimming cut 6 bases from V and 3 bases from J; bases unmatched to any gene: 8. Germline CDR1 is SNHLY and CDR2 is FYNNEI. CDR3 coding DNA: TGTGCCAGCAGAGCGGACAGGCGTAGCTACAATGAGCAGTTCTTC. Translating it yields CASRADRRSYNEQFF. Using reference TRBV2 and TRBJ2-1 for the parts outside the CDR3, the full variable domain is EPEVTQTPSHQVTQMGQEVILRCVPISNHLYFYWYRQILGQKVEFLVSFYNNEISEKSEIFDDQFSVERPDGSNFTLKIRSTKLEDSAMYFCASRADRRSYNEQFFGPGTRLTVL.

The genes are TRBV28 and TRBJ2-2, with TRBD2 identical over 7 bases. Germline-derived CDR1 and CDR2 are MDHEN and SYDVKM. Trimming took 3 bases from V and 5 from J; bases not matched to a gene: 21. The CDR3 length is 20 residues. The CDR3 bases are TGTGCCAGCAGTTTCAGAACAATAGGGGAGAAGCGGGGCAGGACCGGGGAGCTGTTTTTT. Its protein is CASSFRTIGEKRGRTGELFF.

The chain links TRBV27 to TRBJ2-1; D perhaps matches TRBD2 (6 bases). From germline, CDR1 is MNHEY and CDR2 SMNVEV (reference sequence). V lost 4 bases and J 9 bases, leaving 10 bases between the germline ends. CDR3 length: 12 residues. CDR3 region: CASSYGGTEQFF. The DNA for the CDR3 is TGTGCCAGCAGTTACGGGGGTACTGAGCAGTTCTTC.

The genes are TRBV29-1 and TRBJ1-1; TRBD1 is a possible D gene (6 bases). Germline-derived CDR1 and CDR2 are SQVTM and ANQGSEA. The CDR3 covers 13 residues. The germline V and J ends were trimmed by 8 bases and 1 base, with 14 bases remaining between them. CDR3 amino acids: CSSRRQENTEAFF. CDR3 coding DNA: TGCAGCTCCAGGAGACAGGAGAACACTGAAGCTTTCTTT.

The chain joins TRBV2 to TRBJ2-2; TRBD1 matches at 9 bases. V was clipped by 5 bases and J by 2 bases; unmatched bases: 12. Germline CDR1 is SNHLY and CDR2 is FYNNEI. This CDR3 has 18 residues. CDR3: CASSSRDREMVNTGELFF. As DNA, the CDR3 is TGTGCCAGCAGTTCCCGGGACAGGGAAATGGTCAACACCGGGGAGCTGTTTTTT.

The J gene is TRBJ2-2, the V gene TRBV6-1, with 10 nucleotides matching TRBD1. From germline, CDR1 is MNHNS and CDR2 SASEGT. V was clipped by 10 bases and J by 3 bases; unmatched bases: 5. This CDR3 is built from 14 residues. CDR3 protein: CATADRGDTGELFF. The CDR3 DNA reads TGTGCCACCGCGGACAGGGGGGACACCGGGGAGCTGTTTTTT.

The V and J genes are TRBV30 and TRBJ1-1; 8 nucleotides agree with TRBD1. Germline trimming cut 5 bases from V and 0 bases from J; bases unmatched to any gene: 11. Germline assignment: CDR1 GTSNPN and CDR2 SVGIG (reference sequence). The CDR3 sequence is 16 residues long. CDR3 amino acids: CAWAPNTGGLNTEAFF. The CDR3 DNA reads TGTGCCTGGGCGCCTAACACAGGGGGATTGAACACTGAAGCTTTCTTT.

About this clone itself: A junction end diverges from the germline sequence, so it may reflect a read error. The CDR3: CPSSDGTGQGSYYRYTF. In DNA form, the CDR3 reads TGTCCCAGCAGTGACGGCACGGGACAGGGAAGTTACTATCGCTACACCTTC. This chain uses TRBV27 with TRBJ1-2; 9 bases fit TRBD1. Germline V CDR1 and CDR2: MNHEY, SMNVEV (reference sequence). CDR3 length equals 17 residues.

The rearrangement uses TRBV5-6 and TRBJ2-1; 8 nucleotides match TRBD1. The V and J ends lost 6 bases and 7 bases, in that order; junction bases with no gene match: 15. CDR3 length equals 16 residues. CDR1 and CDR2 from the germline V gene are SGHDT and YYEEEE. CDR3 DNA: TGTGCCAGCAAACAACCCCGGACAGGGATGCGGAATGAGCAGTTCTTC. Protein product: CASKQPRTGMRNEQFF. The whole variable domain, filled in from reference TRBV5-6 and TRBJ2-1, reads DAGVTQSPTHLIKTRGQQVTLRCSPKSGHDTVSWYQQALGQGPQFIFQYYEEEERQRGNFPDRFSGHQFPNYSSELNVNALLLGDSALYLCASKQPRTGMRNEQFFGPGTRLTVL.

V and J are TRBV30 and TRBJ1-5; D gene uncertain. The CDR3 loop spans 13 amino acids. The V gene lost 1 base and the J gene lost 0 bases, with 4 bases spanning the gap. Germline CDR1 and CDR2: GTSNPN and SVGIG (reference sequence). CDR3 loop: CAWSDHSNQPQHF. CDR3 DNA: TGTGCCTGGAGTGATCATAGCAATCAGCCCCAGCATTTT.